One and the same sample provided the 17 T cell receptor beta chains below, sequenced in a study of identical twins. In TCRdb, the 5' RACE reads were re-called with MiXCR into one record per CDR3 protein. The profile shows some 710,000 distinct CDR3 sequences, around 6% of them singletons. Sample: naive T cells sorted from blood. These receptors originate from a man between 18 and 35 years old in good health.

The genes are TRBV10-2 and TRBJ2-3; D gene ambiguous. Trimming shortened V by 6 bases and J by 2 bases, and 15 bases separated the two germline ends. This CDR3 comprises 15 residues. Germline V CDR1 and CDR2: WSHSY, SAAADI. CDR3 nucleotide sequence: TGCGCCAGCAGCTTCGGAACAGTTAACACAGATACGCAGTATTTT. This codes for CASSFGTVNTDTQYF.

This clonotype occurred a few times. The chain recombines TRBV25-1 with TRBJ1-2, with 7 nucleotides matching TRBD1. This CDR3 is built from 14 residues. The germline V gene encodes CDR1 MGHDK and CDR2 SYGVNS. Trimming cost V 4 bases and J 8 bases; bases outside gene matches: 10. CDR3 sequence reads: CASSAPGQARGYTF. The CDR3 DNA reads TGTGCCAGCAGTGCCCCAGGACAGGCCCGCGGCTACACCTTC.

V and J are TRBV6-1 and TRBJ1-5, with 7 bases identical to TRBD1. There are 15 residues in the CDR3. V shed 6 bases, J shed 6 bases, and the junction held 11 bases outside the gene matches. From germline, CDR1 is MNHNS and CDR2 SASEGT. The CDR3: CASSPLGQAVQPQHF. In DNA form, the CDR3 reads TGTGCCAGCAGCCCACTCGGACAGGCGGTTCAGCCCCAGCATTTT.

This clonotype was recorded many times. The chain combines TRBV25-1 with TRBJ2-5; D is uncertain. Germline V gives CDR1 MGHDK, CDR2 SYGVNS. V shed 4 bases and J shed 3 bases, with 12 bases lying between them. The CDR3 sequence is 14 residues long. CDR3 nucleotides: TGTGCCAGCAGTGCTTCGAATGCGAAAGAGACCCAGTACTTC. It translates to CASSASNAKETQYF.

The chain combines TRBV5-1 with TRBJ2-7; the match to TRBD1 covers 8 bases. Losses at the gene ends were 1 base for V and 3 bases for J; bases not matched to a gene: 6. This CDR3 has 15 amino acids. Germline CDR1 SGHRS, CDR2 YFSETQ. In nucleotides, the CDR3 is TGCGCCAGCAGCTTGACGACAGGGGCGATCTACGAGCAGTACGTC. Its protein product is CASSLTTGAIYEQYV.

This clonotype occurred a few times. This rearrangement joins TRBV7-3 to TRBJ2-2; TRBD1 agrees at 10 bases. After removal of 4 bases from V and 5 bases from J, the junction contained 7 bases not matched to a gene. This CDR3 is 16 amino acids long. CDR1 is SGHTA, CDR2 FQGTGA, per germline. CDR3 coding DNA: TGTGCCAGCAGCTCCCCTGGACAGGGGGTAACCGGGGAGCTGTTTTTT. This translates into CASSSPGQGVTGELFF.

This clonotype was seen ten or more times. This chain connects TRBV6-2 or TRBV6-3 to TRBJ2-1; 9 bases align to TRBD1. V dropped 6 bases and J dropped 5; count of bases not matched to a gene: 5. The CDR3 has 14 amino acids. Germline CDR1 is MNHEY and CDR2 is SVGEGT. CDR3 coding DNA: TGTGCCAGCAGATCGACAGGGGGTAACAATGAGCAGTTCTTC. It translates to CASRSTGGNNEQFF.

This clonotype appeared a few times. This CDR3 reads CSADAGQTNTEAFF. CDR3 in DNA: TGCAGCGCCGACGCGGGACAGACGAACACTGAAGCTTTCTTT. The V and J genes are TRBV29-1 and TRBJ1-1; TRBD1 agrees at 7 bases. The germline gives CDR1 SQVTM, CDR2 ANQGSEA. Trimming at V came to 7 bases and at J to 1 base, leaving 9 bases not matched to a gene. The CDR3 spans 14 residues.

The chain links TRBV6-5 to TRBJ1-6; D is undetermined. The germline V gene has CDR1 MNHEY and CDR2 SVGAGI. The CDR3 consists of 13 residues. Trimming left V 0 bases short and J 11 bases short, with 8 bases between. The CDR3 reads CASSYSIRAPLHF. In DNA form, the CDR3 reads TGTGCCAGCAGTTACTCGATTAGGGCACCCCTCCACTTT.

J is TRBJ2-2 and V is TRBV5-5, with D possibly matching TRBD1 (7 bases). V lost 7 bases to trimming and J lost 1 base, with 14 bases between them. The CDR3 covers 15 residues. CDR1 SGHKS and CDR2 YYEKEE come from the germline V gene (reference sequence). CDR3 sequence reads: CASGLQGGNTGELFF. In nucleotides, the CDR3 is TGTGCCAGCGGACTCCAGGGGGGGAACACCGGGGAGCTGTTTTTT.

The rearrangement joins TRBV11-2 to TRBJ2-1; D might be TRBD2 (5 bases). The CDR3 extends over 13 amino acids. Germline V gene lookup returns CDR1 SGHAT and CDR2 FQNNGV. With 1 base removed from V and 13 bases from J, the gap between germline ends came to 14 bases. The CDR3 DNA reads TGTGCCAGCAGCTTAGTGGTGTCGGGATCCCAGTTCTTC. It yields the protein CASSLVVSGSQFF.

This clonotype was seen only a few times. The gene calls are TRBV5-4 and TRBJ2-5, with 9 bases lining up with TRBD1. The germline V gene has CDR1 SGHNT and CDR2 YYREEE (reference sequence). The CDR3 has 16 amino acids. J lost 5 bases, V lost 1 base, and 9 bases had no gene match. CDR3 protein: CASSLSGTGLGETQYF. DNA for the CDR3: TGTGCCAGCAGCTTGTCTGGGACAGGGTTGGGGGAGACCCAGTACTTC. Filled out from reference TRBV5-4 and TRBJ2-5, the complete variable domain reads ETGVTQSPTHLIKTRGQQVTLRCSSQSGHNTVSWYQQALGQGPQFIFQYYREEENGRGNFPPRFSGLQFPNYSSELNVNALELDDSALYLCASSLSGTGLGETQYFGPGTRLLVL.

The rearrangement joins TRBV7-2 to TRBJ2-2; 8 positions match TRBD2. The CDR3 has 15 amino acids. Germline CDR1 reads SGHTA; CDR2 reads FQGNSA. J was trimmed by 4 bases and V by 2 bases; bases with no gene match: 3. The chain's CDR3 is CASSLIGTSTGELFF. Written as DNA, the CDR3 is TGTGCCAGCAGCTTAATAGGGACTAGCACCGGGGAGCTGTTTTTT.

The rearrangement links TRBV6-1 to TRBJ1-5, with TRBD1 as a possible D gene (5 bases). V lost 6 bases to trimming and J lost 6 bases, with 18 bases between them. Germline V CDR1 and CDR2: MNHNS, SASEGT. The CDR3 has 15 amino acids. The CDR3 is CASSPTAFGGQPQHF. The CDR3 bases are TGTGCCAGCAGCCCGACGGCGTTTGGGGGTCAGCCCCAGCATTTT.

V gene TRBV19 combines with J gene TRBJ2-2; D is perhaps TRBD2 (6 bases). The ends were cut back, 3 bases at V and 3 bases at J, with 20 bases in the middle. CDR3 length: 18 amino acids. Germline CDR1 reads LNHDA; CDR2 reads SQIVND (reference sequence). For the CDR3, the DNA is TGTGCCAGTAGTATTCAAAAGGCGGCGGGGTACGACACCGGGGAGCTGTTTTTT. Protein: CASSIQKAAGYDTGELFF.

At least ten counts were recorded for this clonotype. This chain joins TRBV5-6 and TRBJ2-1, with D perhaps matching TRBD2 (5 bases). Trimming took 0 bases from V and 1 from J, leaving 14 bases between them. CDR3 size: 17 residues. CDR1 is SGHDT and CDR2 is YYEEEE in the germline V gene. CDR3 bases: TGTGCCAGCAGCTTGGGCCGTAAGAGGGAGTCCTACAATGAGCAGTTCTTC. This sequence encodes CASSLGRKRESYNEQFF.

This clonotype was seen more than once but under ten times. The chain is built from TRBV12-3 or TRBV12-4 and TRBJ2-7, with 8 bases that match TRBD1. V lost 5 bases to trimming and J lost 3 bases; unmatched junction nucleotides: 3. The CDR3 length is 13 residues. CDR3 bases: TGTGCCAGCAGTCACAGGGGGAGCTACGAGCAGTACGTC. Protein: CASSHRGSYEQYV.